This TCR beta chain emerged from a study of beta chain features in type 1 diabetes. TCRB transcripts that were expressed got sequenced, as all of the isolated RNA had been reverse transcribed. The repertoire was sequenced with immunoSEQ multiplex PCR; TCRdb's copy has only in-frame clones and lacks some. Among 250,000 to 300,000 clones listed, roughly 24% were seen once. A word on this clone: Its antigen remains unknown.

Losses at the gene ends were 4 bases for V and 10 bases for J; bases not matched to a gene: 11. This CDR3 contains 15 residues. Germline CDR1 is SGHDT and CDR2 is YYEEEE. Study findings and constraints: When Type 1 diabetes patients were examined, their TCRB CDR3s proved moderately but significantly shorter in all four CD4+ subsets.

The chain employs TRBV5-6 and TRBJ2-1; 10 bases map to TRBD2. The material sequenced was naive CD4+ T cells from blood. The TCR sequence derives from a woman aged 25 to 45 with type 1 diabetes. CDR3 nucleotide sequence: TGTGCCAGCAGCAATATTCCTAGCGGGAGAAAAGAGCAGTTCTTC. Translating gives CASSNIPSGRKEQFF. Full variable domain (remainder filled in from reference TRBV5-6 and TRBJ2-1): DAGVTQSPTHLIKTRGQQVTLRCSPKSGHDTVSWYQQALGQGPQFIFQYYEEEERQRGNFPDRFSGHQFPNYSSELNVNALLLGDSALYLCASSNIPSGRKEQFFGPGTRLTVL.